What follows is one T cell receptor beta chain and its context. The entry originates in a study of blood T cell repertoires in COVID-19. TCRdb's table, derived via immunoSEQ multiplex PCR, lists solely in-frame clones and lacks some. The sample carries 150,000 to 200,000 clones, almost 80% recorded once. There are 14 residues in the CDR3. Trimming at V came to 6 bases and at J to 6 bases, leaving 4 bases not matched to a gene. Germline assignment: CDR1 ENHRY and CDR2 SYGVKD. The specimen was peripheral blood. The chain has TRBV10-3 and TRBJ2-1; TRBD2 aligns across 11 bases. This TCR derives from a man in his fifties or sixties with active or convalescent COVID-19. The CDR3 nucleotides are TGTGCCATCAGGGGACTAGCGGATGCCAATGAGCAGTTCTTC. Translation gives CAIRGLADANEQFF.